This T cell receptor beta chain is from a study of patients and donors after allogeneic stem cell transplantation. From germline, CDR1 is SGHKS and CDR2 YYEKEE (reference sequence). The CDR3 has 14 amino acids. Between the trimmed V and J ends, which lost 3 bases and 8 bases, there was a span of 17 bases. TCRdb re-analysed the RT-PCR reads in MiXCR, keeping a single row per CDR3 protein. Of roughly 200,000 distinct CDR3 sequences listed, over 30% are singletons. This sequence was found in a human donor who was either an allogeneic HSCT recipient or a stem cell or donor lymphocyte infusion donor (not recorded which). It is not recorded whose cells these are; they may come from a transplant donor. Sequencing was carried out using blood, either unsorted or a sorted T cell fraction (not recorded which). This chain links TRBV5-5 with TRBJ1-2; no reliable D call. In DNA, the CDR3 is TGTGCCAGCAGCTCGGAGGGAGGGCGCGTAGGCTACACCTTC. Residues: CASSSEGGRVGYTF.